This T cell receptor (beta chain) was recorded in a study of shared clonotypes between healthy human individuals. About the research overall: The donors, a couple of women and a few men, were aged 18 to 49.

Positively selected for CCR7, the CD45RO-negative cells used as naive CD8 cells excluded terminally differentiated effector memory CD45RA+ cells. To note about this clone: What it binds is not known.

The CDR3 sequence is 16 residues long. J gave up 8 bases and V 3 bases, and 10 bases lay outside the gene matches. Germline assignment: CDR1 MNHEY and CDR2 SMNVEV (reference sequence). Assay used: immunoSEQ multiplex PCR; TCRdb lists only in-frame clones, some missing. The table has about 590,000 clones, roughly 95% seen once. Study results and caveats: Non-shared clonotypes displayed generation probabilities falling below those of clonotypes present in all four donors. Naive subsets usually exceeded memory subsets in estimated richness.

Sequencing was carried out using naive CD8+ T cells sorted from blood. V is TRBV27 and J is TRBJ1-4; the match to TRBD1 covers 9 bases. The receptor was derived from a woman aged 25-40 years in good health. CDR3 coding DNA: TGTGCCAGCAGTTTGTCGAACAGGGGGCTTAAAGAAAAACTGTTTTTT. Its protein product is CASSLSNRGLKEKLFF.